This T cell receptor (beta chain) was sequenced during a study of cytomegalovirus exposure and HLA in healthy donors. Study-level background: Early released data had tens of millions of unique TCRs, all coming from HLA-typed donors. Notes on the study in general: Later analysis found that TCR beta chains associated with HLA were more clonally expanded than other, equally common chains. Apart from CMV serostatus, no immune exposure information was available. A later analysis reportedly found that, within productive TCRs, an Asian-associated ancestry cluster had fewer N-insertions than the mean observed across the roughly 690 donors.

V lost 7 bases to trimming and J lost 1 base, with 16 bases between them. Germline V gene data show CDR1 as GTSNPN and CDR2 as SVGIG (reference sequence). The CDR3 is made up of 14 amino acids. Regarding this clone: Antigen specificity is unknown.

Primers for the PCR totalled 60 Vbeta and 13 Jbeta. Assay: immunoSEQ multiplex PCR; the TCRdb copy retains only in-frame clones and omits some. The sample consists of 100,000 to 150,000 clones, around three quarters of them appearing once. The V call is TRBV30, the J call TRBJ1-2, with D perhaps matching TRBD1 (6 bases). The clonotype was recovered from a woman aged 45-65 years in good health and CMV-seronegative. Specimen: PBMCs. In nucleotides, the CDR3 is TGTGCCTCCCCGAGGGGGAGGGGTAACTATGGCTACACCTTC. It translates to CASPRGRGNYGYTF.